This T cell receptor (beta chain) originates from a study of T cells in Graves' hyperthyroidism and ophthalmopathy. At the level of the study: Before treatment of any kind, peripheral blood was taken at initial diagnosis.

Amplified TCR beta CDR3 regions came from RNA transcripts. The TCR CDR3 was amplified in a first-round RT-PCR using the HTBI primer set. TCRdb called the multiplex PCR reads again in MiXCR, with one record for every CDR3 protein. The sample includes some 420,000 distinct CDR3 sequences, about 13% of them seen just once. Diagnosing involved the use of clinical symptoms, serum thyroxine and TRAb, thyroid ultrasound and orbital computed tomography. The CDR3 runs 16 residues. V shed 5 bases and J 1 base; nucleotides not matched to a gene: 10. Germline-derived CDR1 and CDR2 are MDHEN and SYDVKM. By proportion, this clonotype is medium-sized.

The chain links TRBV28 to TRBJ1-2, with 7 bases identical to TRBD1. Sequencing used blood. This TCR came from a young woman with Graves' hyperthyroidism. CDR3 in amino acids: CASSPTGRFINYGYTF. CDR3 bases: TGTGCCAGCAGTCCGACAGGGAGATTCATTAACTATGGCTACACCTTC.